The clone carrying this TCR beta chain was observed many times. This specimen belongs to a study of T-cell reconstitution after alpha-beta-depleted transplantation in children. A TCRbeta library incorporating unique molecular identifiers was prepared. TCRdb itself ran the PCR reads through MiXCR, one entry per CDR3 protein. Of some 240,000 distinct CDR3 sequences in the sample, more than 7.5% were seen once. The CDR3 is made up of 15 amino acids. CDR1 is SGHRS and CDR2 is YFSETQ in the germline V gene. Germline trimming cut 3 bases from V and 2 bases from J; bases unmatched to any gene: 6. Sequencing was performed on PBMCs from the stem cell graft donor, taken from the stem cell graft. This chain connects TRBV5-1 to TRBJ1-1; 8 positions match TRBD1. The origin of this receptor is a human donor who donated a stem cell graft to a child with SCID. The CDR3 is CASSSGQGINTEAFF. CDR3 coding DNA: TGCGCCAGCAGCTCCGGACAGGGTATTAACACTGAAGCTTTCTTT.